This record looks at one T cell receptor beta chain sequence and its context. Profiled with immunoSEQ multiplex PCR; TCRdb holds only in-frame clones, not every one. There are roughly 2 million clones in the sample; around 95% occur only once, and more than 0.1% lies in the top ten. These data are taken from a study of shared clonotypes between healthy human individuals. The CDR3 loop spans 14 amino acids. The V end was cut by 3 bases, the J end by 3 bases, with 10 bases between. Germline-derived CDR1 and CDR2 are SGHRS and YFSETQ. The J gene is TRBJ2-1, the V gene TRBV5-1; D assignment may be TRBD1 or TRBD2 (5 bases each). The receptor comes from a man aged 18 to 29 in good health. The source material was naive CD4+ T cells sorted from blood. As for subset: CD45RA+ positively selected. This chain's CDR3 is CASSWGYNYNEQFF. In DNA form, the CDR3 reads TGCGCCAGCAGCTGGGGGTATAACTACAATGAGCAGTTCTTC.